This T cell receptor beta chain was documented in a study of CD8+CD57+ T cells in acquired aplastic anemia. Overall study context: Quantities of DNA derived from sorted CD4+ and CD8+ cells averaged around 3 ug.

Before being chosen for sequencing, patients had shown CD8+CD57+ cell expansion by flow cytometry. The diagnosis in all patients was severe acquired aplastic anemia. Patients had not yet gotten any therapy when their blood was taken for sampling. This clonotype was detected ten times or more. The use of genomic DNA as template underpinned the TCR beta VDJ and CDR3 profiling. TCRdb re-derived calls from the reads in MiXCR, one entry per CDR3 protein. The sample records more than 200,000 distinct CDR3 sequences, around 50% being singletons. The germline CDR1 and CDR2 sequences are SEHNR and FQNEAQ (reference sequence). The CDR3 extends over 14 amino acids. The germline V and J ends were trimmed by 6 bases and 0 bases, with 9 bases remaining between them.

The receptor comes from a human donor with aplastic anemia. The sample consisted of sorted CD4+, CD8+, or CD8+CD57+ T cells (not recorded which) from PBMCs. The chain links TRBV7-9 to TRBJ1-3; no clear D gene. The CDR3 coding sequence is TGTGCCAGCAGTTTGGGTCCCTCTGGAAACACCATATATTTT. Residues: CASSLGPSGNTIYF.